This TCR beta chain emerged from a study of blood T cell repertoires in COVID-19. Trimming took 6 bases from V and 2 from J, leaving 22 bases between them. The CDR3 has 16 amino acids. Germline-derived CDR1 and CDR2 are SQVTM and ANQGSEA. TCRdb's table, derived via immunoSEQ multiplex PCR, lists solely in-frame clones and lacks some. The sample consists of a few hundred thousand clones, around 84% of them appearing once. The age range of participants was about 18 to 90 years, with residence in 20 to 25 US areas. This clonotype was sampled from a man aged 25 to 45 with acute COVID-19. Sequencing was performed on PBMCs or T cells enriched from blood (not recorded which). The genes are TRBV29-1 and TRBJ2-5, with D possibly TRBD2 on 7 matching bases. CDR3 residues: CSVQSVGGPGQETQYF. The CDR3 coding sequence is TGCAGCGTCCAAAGTGTCGGGGGGCCTGGACAAGAGACCCAGTACTTC.